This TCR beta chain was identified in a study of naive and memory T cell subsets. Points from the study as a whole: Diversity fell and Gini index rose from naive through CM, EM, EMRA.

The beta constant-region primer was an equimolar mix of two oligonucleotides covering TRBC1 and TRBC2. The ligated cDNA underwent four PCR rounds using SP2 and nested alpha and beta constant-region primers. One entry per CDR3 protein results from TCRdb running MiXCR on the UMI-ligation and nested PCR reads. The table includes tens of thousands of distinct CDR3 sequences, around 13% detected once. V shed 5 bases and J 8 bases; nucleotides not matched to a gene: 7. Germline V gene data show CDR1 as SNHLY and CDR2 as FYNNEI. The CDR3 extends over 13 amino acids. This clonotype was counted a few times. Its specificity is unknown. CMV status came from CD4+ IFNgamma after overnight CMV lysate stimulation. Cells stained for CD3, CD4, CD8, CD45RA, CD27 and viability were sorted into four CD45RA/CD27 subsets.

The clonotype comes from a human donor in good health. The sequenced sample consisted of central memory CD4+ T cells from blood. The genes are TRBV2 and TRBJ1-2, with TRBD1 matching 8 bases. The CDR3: CASSPDRGRGYTF. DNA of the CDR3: TGTGCCAGCAGTCCAGACAGGGGACGGGGCTACACCTTC. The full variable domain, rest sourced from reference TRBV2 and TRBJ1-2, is EPEVTQTPSHQVTQMGQEVILRCVPISNHLYFYWYRQILGQKVEFLVSFYNNEISEKSEIFDDQFSVERPDGSNFTLKIRSTKLEDSAMYFCASSPDRGRGYTFGSGTRLTVV.